The entry below gives a single TCR beta chain sequence along with its context. Profiling relied on immunoSEQ multiplex PCR, and the TCRdb table lists in-frame clones only, not all of them. The sample yields 30,000 to 40,000 clones, around 90% seen once. Germline V gene lookup returns CDR1 SGHNT and CDR2 YYREEE (reference sequence). The CDR3 loop spans 14 amino acids. V was cut by 4 bases and J by 1 base, with 11 bases left in between. These data originate in a study of T cell changes during pregnancy in multiple sclerosis. The sequence derives from a female donor with multiple sclerosis, enrolled in a pregnancy study. The specimen comprised CD8+ T cells from peripheral blood mononuclear cells, sampled in the third trimester of pregnancy. J is TRBJ1-1 and V is TRBV5-4; D remains unclear. The CDR3 DNA follows: TGTGCCAGCAGCCTCTTACCCGGGAACACTGAAGCTTTCTTT. Translated, it gives CASSLLPGNTEAFF.